Detailed here is one T cell receptor (beta chain). TCRdb's copy holds only in-frame clones and misses some; the assay was immunoSEQ multiplex PCR. The sample has some 79,000 clones; approximately 84% are singletons. The data are from a study of control samples from healthy donors and cancer patients. This CDR3 has 13 residues. V lost 4 bases and J 4 bases, leaving 8 bases between the germline ends. The germline CDR1 and CDR2 sequences are LNHDA and SQIVND (reference sequence). The source is a woman aged 50 to 60 in good health. Sequencing input: blood. This chain uses TRBV19 with TRBJ1-5, with a possible D match to TRBD1 (6 bases). CDR3 loop: CASSTQGNQPQHF. In nucleotides, the CDR3 is TGTGCCAGTAGTACACAGGGTAATCAGCCCCAGCATTTT.